The rows below give T cell receptor beta chains drawn from one sample of a study of T-cell memory formation after mild COVID-19. TCRdb processed the 5' RACE reads anew with MiXCR; each CDR3 protein has one entry. The sample records about 38,000 distinct CDR3 sequences, approximately 10% being singletons. The sequencing input was PBMCs or a T cell subset sorted from them (not recorded which). The receptors here all came from a man between 18 and 29 years old who had mild COVID-19 (a few samples of this study predate the infection). Cell type and time point are not known. Each CDR3 is given with its conserved first and last residue. The order of the fields is J gene, V gene, D gene, clone size, CDR3 DNA, CDR3 protein. D genes are given only for firm matches. Expanded clones get a size class; other rows say once, few or many, or leave the size out.

j_call: TRBJ1-1
v_call: TRBV5-1
d_call: TRBD1
clone_size: many
cdr3_nt: TGCGCCAGCAGCTGGGACCTGGACAGGGGCACTGAAGCTTTCTTT
cdr3_aa: CASSWDLDRGTEAFF

j_call: TRBJ1-4
v_call: TRBV20-1
d_call: NA
clone_size: many
cdr3_nt: TGCAGTGCTAGTGCAACTAATGAAAAACTGTTTTTT
cdr3_aa: CSASATNEKLFF

j_call: TRBJ2-3
v_call: TRBV7-2
d_call: TRBD1
clone_size: NA
cdr3_nt: TGTGCCAGCAGGCACCAGGGGGCGCGAGGCACAGATACGCAGTATTTT
cdr3_aa: CASRHQGARGTDTQYF

j_call: TRBJ1-3
v_call: TRBV4-1
d_call: TRBD1
clone_size: NA
cdr3_nt: TGCGCCACTTCGAAACAGGGGGCCCACTCTGGAAACACCATATATTTT
cdr3_aa: CATSKQGAHSGNTIYF

j_call: TRBJ1-5
v_call: TRBV25-1
d_call: NA
clone_size: many
cdr3_nt: TGTGCCAGCAGTGAATCAAACAGGGCAATCGACAATCAGCCCCAGCATTTT
cdr3_aa: CASSESNRAIDNQPQHF

j_call: TRBJ1-2
v_call: TRBV3-1
d_call: NA
clone_size: few
cdr3_nt: TGTGCCACCAGTTTCGGGAACTATGGCTACACCTTC
cdr3_aa: CATSFGNYGYTF

j_call: TRBJ1-2
v_call: TRBV20-1
d_call: NA
clone_size: many
cdr3_nt: TGCAGTGCTAGAGGGGGCAGGCATAACTATGGCTACACCTTC
cdr3_aa: CSARGGRHNYGYTF

j_call: TRBJ1-1
v_call: TRBV3-1
d_call: NA
clone_size: many
cdr3_nt: TGTGCCAGCAGCCAAGGACCGCCGTCTCAGGCCGGAGCTTTCTTT
cdr3_aa: CASSQGPPSQAGAFF

j_call: TRBJ1-6
v_call: TRBV5-1
d_call: NA
clone_size: many
cdr3_nt: TGCGCCAGCAGCTTCAACAGGGAGACTTCACCCCTCCACTTT
cdr3_aa: CASSFNRETSPLHF

j_call: TRBJ2-5
v_call: TRBV3-1
d_call: NA
clone_size: few
cdr3_nt: TGTGCCAGCAGCCTACTACACACCAAGAGAACCCAGTACTTC
cdr3_aa: CASSLLHTKRTQYF

j_call: TRBJ2-5
v_call: TRBV3-1
d_call: TRBD1
clone_size: many
cdr3_nt: TGTGCCAGCAGCCAAGAAGCCCGGCACAGGGGGGCGCTAGATCCCGAGATCCAGTACTTC
cdr3_aa: CASSQEARHRGALDPEIQYF

j_call: TRBJ1-1
v_call: TRBV30
d_call: NA
clone_size: many
cdr3_nt: TGTGCCTGTGAACTGGTCTCGCGAGGTGGGGCTTTCTTT
cdr3_aa: CACELVSRGGAFF

j_call: TRBJ2-2
v_call: TRBV12-3/TRBV12-4
d_call: NA
clone_size: few
cdr3_nt: TGTGCCAGCAGCCCGCCCCCAGGAGAAACCGGGGAGCTGTTTTTT
cdr3_aa: CASSPPPGETGELFF

j_call: TRBJ1-2
v_call: TRBV6-1
d_call: NA
clone_size: many
cdr3_nt: TGTGCCAGCAGTAGCCAGGGCAGCTACTATGGCTACACCTTC
cdr3_aa: CASSSQGSYYGYTF

j_call: TRBJ1-5
v_call: TRBV15
d_call: NA
clone_size: many
cdr3_nt: TGTGCCACCAGCAGAGATCTTGCCCCCCGTCCCAAGCCCCAGCATTTT
cdr3_aa: CATSRDLAPRPKPQHF

j_call: TRBJ2-7
v_call: TRBV19
d_call: NA
clone_size: many
cdr3_nt: TGTGCCAGTAGTCCGGGCATAACCTACGAGCAGTACTTC
cdr3_aa: CASSPGITYEQYF

j_call: TRBJ1-1
v_call: TRBV20-1
d_call: NA
clone_size: many
cdr3_nt: TGCAGTGCTAGAGGTGTGGGGAGACCGAACACTGAAGCTTTCTTT
cdr3_aa: CSARGVGRPNTEAFF

j_call: TRBJ1-4
v_call: TRBV9
d_call: TRBD1
clone_size: many
cdr3_nt: TGTGCCAGCAGCGTAGCACAGGGGCTCGGTGAAAAACTGTTTTTT
cdr3_aa: CASSVAQGLGEKLFF

j_call: TRBJ2-3
v_call: TRBV7-2
d_call: TRBD2
clone_size: NA
cdr3_nt: TGTGCCAGCAGCCGTGGTGCGGGAGGGCCTAGCACAGATACGCAGTATTTT
cdr3_aa: CASSRGAGGPSTDTQYF

j_call: TRBJ2-3
v_call: TRBV10-3
d_call: TRBD2
clone_size: few
cdr3_nt: TGTGCCATAGCTAGCGGGGGGGCCAAAGATACGCAGTATTTT
cdr3_aa: CAIASGGAKDTQYF

j_call: TRBJ2-1
v_call: TRBV11-2
d_call: TRBD2
clone_size: NA
cdr3_nt: TGTGCCAGCAGCTTCCAAGCGGGAGACGCTTTCTATGAGCAGTTCTTC
cdr3_aa: CASSFQAGDAFYEQFF

j_call: TRBJ2-3
v_call: TRBV3-1
d_call: NA
clone_size: many
cdr3_nt: TGTGCCAGCAGCCACGCTACAGGGTCAGATACGCAGTATTTT
cdr3_aa: CASSHATGSDTQYF

j_call: TRBJ2-1
v_call: TRBV6-5
d_call: TRBD1
clone_size: many
cdr3_nt: TGTGCCAGCAGTTATAGGGACAGGGGGCGGGCTGAGCAGTTCTTC
cdr3_aa: CASSYRDRGRAEQFF

j_call: TRBJ1-1
v_call: TRBV5-1
d_call: NA
clone_size: many
cdr3_nt: TGCGCCAGCAGCTTCCAGGGTGGTATGAACACTGAAGCTTTCTTT
cdr3_aa: CASSFQGGMNTEAFF

j_call: TRBJ2-3
v_call: TRBV5-1
d_call: NA
clone_size: many
cdr3_nt: TGCGCCAGCAGCTTGTCCGCCTCCACAGATACGCAGTATTTT
cdr3_aa: CASSLSASTDTQYF

j_call: TRBJ2-3
v_call: TRBV12-3/TRBV12-4
d_call: TRBD2
clone_size: once
cdr3_nt: TGTGCCAGCAGTTTCTCGTCTAGCGGGGGCCATGATACGCAGTATTTT
cdr3_aa: CASSFSSSGGHDTQYF

j_call: TRBJ2-1
v_call: TRBV7-2
d_call: NA
clone_size: many
cdr3_nt: TGTGCCAGCAGCTTGGTTTCGCGGGCCGGTTCCAATGAGCAGTTCTTC
cdr3_aa: CASSLVSRAGSNEQFF

j_call: TRBJ1-5
v_call: TRBV4-2
d_call: NA
clone_size: many
cdr3_nt: TGTGCCAGCAGCCAAGATCCAACATCCGCCCAGCCCCAGCATTTT
cdr3_aa: CASSQDPTSAQPQHF

j_call: TRBJ2-3
v_call: TRBV5-1
d_call: NA
clone_size: many
cdr3_nt: TGCGCCAGCAGCTTGGAAGGACAGTTCACAGATACGCAGTATTTT
cdr3_aa: CASSLEGQFTDTQYF

j_call: TRBJ2-3
v_call: TRBV5-1
d_call: TRBD2
clone_size: NA
cdr3_nt: TGCGCCAGCAGCCCCACTAGCGCCAGCACAGATACGCAGTATTTT
cdr3_aa: CASSPTSASTDTQYF

j_call: TRBJ1-5
v_call: TRBV4-2
d_call: NA
clone_size: NA
cdr3_nt: TGTGCCAGCAGCCCGCGCGGAAATCAGCCCCAGCATTTT
cdr3_aa: CASSPRGNQPQHF

j_call: TRBJ2-1
v_call: TRBV6-2/TRBV6-3
d_call: NA
clone_size: many
cdr3_nt: TGTGCCAGCAGTTACTCGACCTCCCTAGTGGGGGGGGCCCGGTACAATGAGCAGTTCTTC
cdr3_aa: CASSYSTSLVGGARYNEQFF

j_call: TRBJ1-2
v_call: TRBV7-2
d_call: NA
clone_size: many
cdr3_nt: TGTGCCAGCAGCCCCCGAGGGCAGCTCGGCTACACCTTC
cdr3_aa: CASSPRGQLGYTF

j_call: TRBJ2-5
v_call: TRBV12-3/TRBV12-4
d_call: NA
clone_size: many
cdr3_nt: TGTGCCAGCAGCTTACAGGGAGAAGAGACCCAGTACTTC
cdr3_aa: CASSLQGEETQYF

j_call: TRBJ2-2
v_call: TRBV18
d_call: TRBD1
clone_size: NA
cdr3_nt: TGTGCCAGCAAAAGTTGGGACAGCCAAAACACCGGGGAGCTGTTTTTT
cdr3_aa: CASKSWDSQNTGELFF

j_call: TRBJ2-7
v_call: TRBV7-9
d_call: NA
clone_size: NA
cdr3_nt: TGTGCCAGCAGCTTAATCTGGGTCTCAGGCTACGAGCAGTACTTC
cdr3_aa: CASSLIWVSGYEQYF

j_call: TRBJ1-2
v_call: TRBV6-2/TRBV6-3
d_call: NA
clone_size: many
cdr3_nt: TGTGCCAGCAGTTACTCGTTTCGTAAAAACAGGGACTATGGCTACACCTTC
cdr3_aa: CASSYSFRKNRDYGYTF

j_call: TRBJ2-5
v_call: TRBV7-2
d_call: NA
clone_size: many
cdr3_nt: TGTGCCAGCAGCTTTCAGGGGGGACGAGAGACCCAGTACTTC
cdr3_aa: CASSFQGGRETQYF

j_call: TRBJ2-1
v_call: TRBV7-9
d_call: TRBD2
clone_size: many
cdr3_nt: TGTGCCAGTAGGGGGACTAGCGGGAACAATGAGCAGTTCTTC
cdr3_aa: CASRGTSGNNEQFF

j_call: TRBJ2-2
v_call: TRBV11-1
d_call: NA
clone_size: many
cdr3_nt: TGTGCCAGCTCCCCCGGGCGATACACCGGGGAGCTGTTTTTT
cdr3_aa: CASSPGRYTGELFF

j_call: TRBJ1-3
v_call: TRBV6-1
d_call: NA
clone_size: many
cdr3_nt: TGTGCCAGCAGTGTCCGGGGGGGGCCTCTAAGAGCTGGAAACACCATATATTTT
cdr3_aa: CASSVRGGPLRAGNTIYF

j_call: TRBJ2-5
v_call: TRBV2
d_call: NA
clone_size: many
cdr3_nt: TGTGCCAGCATATTGGACGGAGTTCAAGAGACCCAGTACTTC
cdr3_aa: CASILDGVQETQYF

j_call: TRBJ2-7
v_call: TRBV12-3/TRBV12-4
d_call: TRBD1
clone_size: many
cdr3_nt: TGTGCCAGCAGCACCGGGACAGGTTTTTACGAGCAGTACTTC
cdr3_aa: CASSTGTGFYEQYF